The 18 T cell receptor beta chains below were found in one sample sequenced in a study of shared clonotypes between healthy human individuals. Clones were read by immunoSEQ multiplex PCR, and TCRdb kept only the in-frame ones, dropping some. The table lists around 1.4 million clones, approximately 98.5% of them singletons. The material sequenced was naive CD4+ T cells sorted from blood. Regarding subset: CD45RA+ positively selected. The receptors originated from a man aged 25-40 years in good health.

As DNA, the CDR3 is TGTGCCAGTAAACTAGCGGGAGGGAACTACAATGAGCAGTTCTTC. Its translation: CASKLAGGNYNEQFF. The chain links TRBV19 to TRBJ2-1, with 13 nucleotides matching TRBD2. Per germline, CDR1 LNHDA and CDR2 SQIVND (reference sequence). Germline trimming cut 7 bases from V and 3 bases from J; bases unmatched to any gene: 3. This CDR3 has 15 amino acids.

CDR3 coding DNA: TGCAGTTACAGCTCCTACAATGAGCAGTTCTTC. This translates into CSYSSYNEQFF. This rearrangement joins TRBV20-1 to TRBJ2-1; D is ambiguous. The CDR3 spans 11 residues. With 8 bases removed from V and 0 bases from J, the gap between germline ends came to 5 bases. Germline CDR1 is DFQATT and CDR2 is SNEGSKA (reference sequence).

This clone has a single count. The gene calls are TRBV19 and TRBJ2-7; the D gene could be TRBD1 or TRBD2 (5 bases each). The CDR3 is 12 amino acids. Germline V lookup: CDR1 LNHDA, CDR2 SQIVND (reference sequence). With 3 bases removed from V and 6 bases from J, the gap between germline ends came to 9 bases. Written as DNA, the CDR3 is TGTGCCAGTAGTATCGGGGCTTCCGAGCAGTACTTC. Translating gives CASSIGASEQYF.

This chain uses TRBV9 with TRBJ2-1, with TRBD2 matching over 10 bases. The germline V gene encodes CDR1 SGDLS and CDR2 YYNGEE. J was trimmed by 6 bases and V by 3 bases; bases with no gene match: 12. The CDR3 extends over 17 amino acids. The CDR3 DNA is TGTGCCAGCAGCGGCCCAAACCCTAGCGGGAGTATCAATGAGCAGTTCTTC. This gives the protein CASSGPNPSGSINEQFF.

This chain links TRBV11-2 with TRBJ1-3; D is unresolved. Germline V gene sequence: CDR1 SGHAT, CDR2 FQNNGV. This CDR3 has 13 residues. V was cut by 3 bases and J by 0 bases, with 3 bases left in between. CDR3 protein: CASSFHSGNTIYF. As DNA, the CDR3 is TGTGCCAGCAGCTTTCACTCTGGAAACACCATATATTTT.

This sequence joins TRBV2 and TRBJ1-4; TRBD1 might be the D (6 bases). Between the trimmed V and J ends, which lost 6 bases and 0 bases, there was a span of 11 bases. Germline V gene lookup returns CDR1 SNHLY and CDR2 FYNNEI. The CDR3 has 15 residues. The CDR3 loop is CASSRDIATNEKLFF. The DNA of the CDR3 is TGTGCCAGCAGCCGGGACATTGCAACTAATGAAAAACTGTTTTTT.

V gene TRBV9 combines with J gene TRBJ2-5, with 15 bases lining up with TRBD2. V lost 0 bases and J lost 4; bases outside the gene matches: 7. The CDR3 spans 18 residues. Germline-derived CDR1 and CDR2 are SGDLS and YYNGEE. In DNA form, the CDR3 reads TGTGCCAGCAGCGTAGGGGGGACTAGCGGGAGGAGAGGAGAGACCCAGTACTTC. This gives the protein CASSVGGTSGRRGETQYF. Supplemented by reference TRBV9 and TRBJ2-5, the full variable domain reads DSGVTQTPKHLITATGQRVTLRCSPRSGDLSVYWYQQSLDQGLQFLIQYYNGEERAKGNILERFSAQQFPDLHSELNLSSLELGDSALYFCASSVGGTSGRRGETQYFGPGTRLLVL.

This chain joins TRBV27 and TRBJ2-7; 8 nucleotides match TRBD2. The V segment lost 4 bases and the J segment 7 bases; nucleotides outside the gene matches: 6. Germline V lookup: CDR1 MNHEY, CDR2 SMNVEV (reference sequence). The CDR3 extends over 13 amino acids. CDR3 sequence reads: CASSSAGGREQYF. Here the CDR3 DNA reads TGTGCCAGCAGTTCTGCGGGAGGCCGGGAGCAGTACTTC.

This rearrangement joins TRBV7-6 to TRBJ1-3; unclear D gene. CDR3 length: 14 amino acids. CDR1 is SGHVS and CDR2 is FNYEAQ in the germline V gene. The germline V and J ends were trimmed by 10 bases and 0 bases, with 13 bases remaining between them. The CDR3 here is CATAGRNSGNTIYF. In DNA, the CDR3 is TGTGCCACCGCCGGGCGGAACTCTGGAAACACCATATATTTT.

V and J are TRBV5-1 and TRBJ2-7; 8 bases map to TRBD1. CDR3 length: 16 amino acids. With V trimmed by 0 bases and J by 3 bases, 8 bases remained unmatched. Germline CDR1 reads SGHRS; CDR2 reads YFSETQ. CDR3 loop: CASSLGRAGGDYEQYF. The CDR3 region has the DNA TGCGCCAGCAGCTTGGGCAGGGCAGGGGGCGACTACGAGCAGTACTTC.

V and J are TRBV7-6 and TRBJ1-1; D perhaps matches TRBD1 (5 bases). The germline V gene has CDR1 SGHVS and CDR2 FNYEAQ. The CDR3 covers 16 residues. V was cut by 5 bases and J by 0 bases, with 16 bases left in between. The CDR3 sequence: CASSPVGGAVNTEAFF. CDR3 sequence (DNA): TGTGCCAGCAGCCCAGTCGGTGGGGCCGTGAACACTGAAGCTTTCTTT.

The CDR3 here is CASSATSGTYNEQFF. The CDR3 DNA sequence: TGCGCCAGCAGCGCGACTAGCGGGACTTACAATGAGCAGTTCTTC. The chain employs TRBV5-1 and TRBJ2-1; 11 bases align to TRBD2. With 4 bases clipped from V and 4 bases from J, the junction kept 4 bases outside the gene matches. The CDR3 runs 15 residues. Per the germline V gene, CDR1 is SGHRS and CDR2 is YFSETQ.

The V gene is TRBV27, the J gene TRBJ2-7; 7 bases line up with TRBD1. The V and J ends lost 5 bases and 4 bases, in that order; junction bases with no gene match: 8. This CDR3 is 14 amino acids long. CDR1 is MNHEY, CDR2 SMNVEV, per germline (reference sequence). The CDR3: CASSTYRGPYEQYF. CDR3 nucleotides: TGTGCCAGCAGTACCTACAGGGGTCCGTACGAGCAGTACTTC.

CDR3 sequence: CASSPLAGGPLYEQFF. DNA of the CDR3: TGTGCCAGCTCACCACTGGCGGGAGGGCCTCTGTATGAGCAGTTCTTC. This rearrangement joins TRBV18 to TRBJ2-1; 9 nucleotides agree with TRBD2. The CDR3 is 16 amino acids. The ends lost 1 base at V and 8 bases at J; junction bases unmatched: 9. The germline V gene encodes CDR1 KGHSH and CDR2 LQKENI.

The rearrangement links TRBV30 to TRBJ1-2; 8 bases align to TRBD1. V gave up 0 bases and J gave up 4 bases; unmatched junction bases: 4. The germline gives CDR1 GTSNPN, CDR2 SVGIG (reference sequence). The CDR3 sequence is 14 residues long. CDR3 residues: CAWSVLQGAYGYTF. The DNA of the CDR3 is TGTGCCTGGAGTGTACTTCAGGGGGCCTATGGCTACACCTTC.

The chain employs TRBV14 and TRBJ2-1; D unresolved. Deletions cut 8 bases from V and 6 bases from J, with 8 bases between. The germline gives CDR1 SGHDN, CDR2 FVKESK. This CDR3 spans 11 amino acids. The CDR3 loop reads CASAWGNEQFF. In nucleotides, the CDR3 is TGTGCCAGCGCCTGGGGCAATGAGCAGTTCTTC.

CDR3 bases: TGTGCCAGCAGCGTATTAATCGGGGAAGGGGAGACCCAGTACTTC. The encoded protein is CASSVLIGEGETQYF. The chain is built from TRBV9 and TRBJ2-5, with D possibly being TRBD2 (5 bases). The CDR3 has 15 amino acids. V was shortened by 1 base and J by 5 bases, with 15 bases between the two germline ends. Germline V gene lookup returns CDR1 SGDLS and CDR2 YYNGEE.

The V and J genes are TRBV15 and TRBJ2-2; D not resolved. This CDR3 comprises 13 residues. Trimming removed 0 bases from V and 7 bases from J, with 6 bases in between. Germline values: CDR1 LNHNV, CDR2 YYDKDF (reference sequence). In DNA, the CDR3 is TGTGCCACCAGCAGAGATTTGCGCGGGGAGCTGTTTTTT. As protein: CATSRDLRGELFF.